This T cell receptor (beta chain) was documented in a study of blood T cell repertoires in COVID-19. Produced via immunoSEQ multiplex PCR; TCRdb's table is partial and in-frame only. The sample records 110,000 or so clones, around four fifths being singletons. This CDR3 comprises 13 residues. Trimming took off 6 bases at V and 3 bases at J, with 11 bases between the two ends. The germline gives CDR1 ENHRY, CDR2 SYGVKD. The source material was peripheral blood. This chain joins TRBV10-3 and TRBJ1-2; no clear D. The receptor's source is a woman in her thirties or forties with acute or convalescent COVID-19. The CDR3: CAIRPQVDYGYTF. For the CDR3, the DNA is TGTGCCATCAGACCTCAGGTAGACTATGGCTACACCTTC.